One and the same sample provided the 21 T cell receptor beta chains below, sequenced in a study of cytomegalovirus exposure and HLA in healthy donors. PCR was performed using 60 Vbeta and 13 Jbeta primers. The method was immunoSEQ multiplex PCR; TCRdb's version includes in-frame clones alone and lacks a portion of them. Among roughly 120,000 clones, under 90% were seen once, and the ten largest hold around 4%. The material sequenced was PBMCs. The receptors derive from a woman aged 25-40 years in good health and CMV-seronegative.

The J gene is TRBJ1-6, the V gene TRBV6-5; TRBD1 is a possible D gene (6 bases). The CDR3 loop spans 16 amino acids. In germline, CDR1 is MNHEY, CDR2 SVGAGI. V lost 0 bases and J 4 bases, leaving 10 bases between the germline ends. DNA of the CDR3: TGTGCCAGCAGTTACTCTGGGACAATGTATAATTCACCCCTCCACTTT. Residues: CASSYSGTMYNSPLHF.

The rearrangement uses TRBV28 and TRBJ1-1; 8 bases line up with TRBD1. The CDR3 sequence is 14 residues long. J gave up 1 base and V 6 bases, and 4 bases lay outside the gene matches. The V gene's germline CDR1 is MDHEN and CDR2 SYDVKM. CDR3 sequence: CASSPGQGNTEAFF. The CDR3 DNA follows: TGTGCCAGCAGCCCCGGACAGGGGAACACTGAAGCTTTCTTT. The complete variable domain, with remaining parts taken from reference TRBV28 and TRBJ1-1, reads DVKVTQSSRYLVKRTGEKVFLECVQDMDHENMFWYRQDPGLGLRLIYFSYDVKMKEKGDIPEGYSVSREKKERFSLILESASTNQTSMYLCASSPGQGNTEAFFGQGTRLTVV.

The chain carries TRBV6-6 and TRBJ2-5; 8 bases are a match to TRBD1. The J call is doubtful: the DNA matches TRBJ2-7 better. The CDR3 totals 13 residues. Germline CDR1 and CDR2: MNHNY and SVGAGI (reference sequence). The CDR3 protein is CASSYPTGDEQYF. CDR3 coding DNA: TGTGCCAGCAGTTACCCGACAGGGGACGAGCAGTACTTC.

CDR3 loop: CASSDSGEETQYF. The CDR3 DNA reads as TGTGCCAGCAGTGACTCGGGGGAAGAGACCCAGTACTTC. This rearrangement joins TRBV2 to TRBJ2-5; the D gene is possibly TRBD2 (6 bases). This CDR3 region has 13 residues. The V end lost 3 bases, the J end lost 3 bases, and 8 bases lay between the germline ends. Germline V gene data show CDR1 as SNHLY and CDR2 as FYNNEI.

The rearrangement links TRBV28 to TRBJ2-7; 10 positions agree with TRBD2. CDR3 length: 16 amino acids. Germline V lookup: CDR1 MDHEN, CDR2 SYDVKM. The junction had 12 bases not matched to a gene; V was cut back by 7 bases and J by 3 bases. The CDR3 region is CASIPGLAKGRYEQYF. The CDR3 coding sequence is TGTGCCAGCATTCCGGGACTAGCGAAAGGTCGCTACGAGCAGTACTTC.

The V and J genes are TRBV18 and TRBJ2-1, with 11 bases identical to TRBD2. CDR3 length: 16 amino acids. Trimming took 3 bases from V and 4 from J; bases not matched to a gene: 5. Germline V gene data show CDR1 as KGHSH and CDR2 as LQKENI. CDR3 sequence reads: CASSPPGTSGYNEQFF. The CDR3 nucleotides are TGTGCCAGCTCACCGCCCGGGACTAGCGGATACAATGAGCAGTTCTTC.

V and J are TRBV5-1 and TRBJ1-6; the D is unclear. The V gene's germline CDR1 is SGHRS and CDR2 YFSETQ. The CDR3 has 17 amino acids. V lost 0 bases and J lost 0, with 10 bases in between. CDR3 sequence reads: CASSLGQASSYNSPLHF. CDR3 sequence (DNA): TGCGCCAGCAGCTTGGGGCAGGCCAGCTCCTATAATTCACCCCTCCACTTT.

In its sample, this clone was seen a few times. CDR3 protein: CASGSGMTSGSTDTQYF. The CDR3 DNA is TGTGCTAGTGGTTCTGGGATGACTAGCGGGAGCACAGATACGCAGTATTTT. The chain links TRBV12-5 to TRBJ2-3; 10 bases are shared with TRBD2. V shed 4 bases and J 0 bases; nucleotides not matched to a gene: 7. There are 17 residues in the CDR3. The germline gives CDR1 LGHNT, CDR2 FRNRAP.

The gene calls are TRBV14 and TRBJ2-7, with D perhaps TRBD2 (5 bases). Germline V gene data show CDR1 as SGHDN and CDR2 as FVKESK. The CDR3 extends over 11 amino acids. The V end was cut by 1 base, the J end by 10 bases, with 8 bases between. CDR3 sequence (DNA): TGTGCCAGCAGCCAAGCTGCGGGCCAGTACTTC. The encoded protein is CASSQAAGQYF.

The genes are TRBV5-4 and TRBJ2-1; 7 nucleotides agree with TRBD2. The V and J ends lost 4 bases and 0 bases, in that order; junction bases with no gene match: 7. Germline values: CDR1 SGHNT, CDR2 YYREEE (reference sequence). The length of the CDR3 is 16 residues. The CDR3 loop reads CASSQEVAGSYNEQFF. CDR3 bases: TGTGCCAGCAGCCAAGAGGTAGCGGGCTCCTACAATGAGCAGTTCTTC. The full variable domain, in which reference TRBV5-4 and TRBJ2-1 provide the parts outside the CDR3, is ETGVTQSPTHLIKTRGQQVTLRCSSQSGHNTVSWYQQALGQGPQFIFQYYREEENGRGNFPPRFSGLQFPNYSSELNVNALELDDSALYLCASSQEVAGSYNEQFFGPGTRLTVL.

The chain links TRBV19 to TRBJ2-3, with 9 bases lining up with TRBD2. The junction had 11 bases not matched to a gene; V was cut back by 5 bases and J by 2 bases. Germline V gene lookup returns CDR1 LNHDA and CDR2 SQIVND (reference sequence). The CDR3 spans 17 residues. The CDR3 DNA sequence: TGTGCCAGTAGTCGGGGTTCGGCGGGAGGGATCACAGATACGCAGTATTTT. It specifies CASSRGSAGGITDTQYF.

The chain carries TRBV5-1 and TRBJ2-1; 7 positions agree with TRBD2. CDR1 is SGHRS and CDR2 is YFSETQ in the germline V gene. Germline trimming cut 0 bases from V and 8 bases from J; bases unmatched to any gene: 8. The CDR3 is 15 amino acids. The CDR3 DNA reads TGCGCCAGCAGCTTGGGGGGCGGGAGTATCGATGAGCAGTTCTTC. Translating gives CASSLGGGSIDEQFF.

This clone was detected only once. The rearrangement links TRBV28 to TRBJ1-4; the match to TRBD1 covers 9 bases. The CDR3 is 15 residues long. Germline CDR1 and CDR2: MDHEN and SYDVKM. After removal of 4 bases from V and 8 bases from J, the junction contained 8 bases not matched to a gene. The CDR3 bases are TGTGCCAGCAGTTCAACGACAGGGGGAAGGGAAAAACTGTTTTTT. It yields the protein CASSSTTGGREKLFF.

This chain joins TRBV7-2 and TRBJ1-2; TRBD1 might be the D (5 bases). The CDR3 loop spans 15 amino acids. Per the germline V gene, CDR1 is SGHTA and CDR2 is FQGNSA. The ends were cut back, 4 bases at V and 2 bases at J, with 14 bases in the middle. CDR3 residues: CASSSWARTNYGYTF. CDR3 nucleotide sequence: TGTGCCAGCAGCTCCTGGGCCAGGACAAACTATGGCTACACCTTC.

This chain connects TRBV5-1 to TRBJ2-4, with TRBD1 matching over 7 bases. The junction had 9 bases not matched to a gene; V was cut back by 1 base and J by 8 bases. In germline, CDR1 is SGHRS, CDR2 YFSETQ. The CDR3 totals 15 residues. The CDR3: CASSLRGLSQDIQYF. The DNA of the CDR3 is TGCGCCAGCAGCTTGAGGGGGCTGAGTCAAGACATTCAGTACTTC.

The genes are TRBV9 and TRBJ2-1; 9 positions agree with TRBD1. After removal of 8 bases from V and 2 bases from J, the junction contained 5 bases not matched to a gene. This CDR3 is built from 14 residues. Looked up from germline, CDR1 is SGDLS and CDR2 is YYNGEE. CDR3 protein: CASGTGSPYNEQFF. For the CDR3, the DNA is TGTGCCAGTGGGACAGGGAGTCCCTACAATGAGCAGTTCTTC.

V and J are TRBV5-1 and TRBJ2-7; 8 bases are a match to TRBD2. This CDR3 has 16 residues. The V segment lost 1 base and the J segment 2 bases; nucleotides outside the gene matches: 8. The germline V gene has CDR1 SGHRS and CDR2 YFSETQ. The CDR3 DNA reads TGCGCCAGCAGCTTGTCCACTAGCGGTTCGCCCTACGAGCAGTACTTC. Translation gives CASSLSTSGSPYEQYF.

This chain links TRBV11-3 with TRBJ2-1; 12 nucleotides match TRBD1. The CDR3 sequence is 15 residues long. The J segment lost 5 bases and the V segment lost 5 bases, leaving 4 bases of the junction unmatched. Germline CDR1 and CDR2: SGHNT and YENEEA. This chain's CDR3 is CASSQGQGANNEQFF. For the CDR3, the DNA is TGTGCCAGCAGCCAGGGACAGGGGGCAAACAATGAGCAGTTCTTC.

This chain connects TRBV4-1 to TRBJ2-7; D possibly corresponds to TRBD2 (5 bases). This CDR3 comprises 12 residues. The V gene lost 4 bases and the J gene lost 7 bases, with 11 bases spanning the gap. Looked up from germline, CDR1 is MGHRA and CDR2 is YSYEKL. CDR3 sequence reads: CASSPNRGEQYF. As DNA, the CDR3 is TGCGCCAGCAGCCCTAACAGAGGGGAGCAGTACTTC.

The rearrangement joins TRBV21-1 to TRBJ1-1. TRBV21-1 is termed a pseudogene. The CDR3 sequence is 15 residues long. The CDR3: CASNVAVGWNTEAFF. The DNA of the CDR3 is TGTGCCAGCAATGTAGCAGTCGGGTGGAACACTGAAGCTTTCTTT.

The chain joins TRBV5-1 to TRBJ2-7; 7 bases fit TRBD1. The CDR3 spans 14 residues. The V gene end was trimmed by 7 bases and the J gene end by 3 bases; junction bases not matched to a gene: 10. The V gene's germline CDR1 is SGHRS and CDR2 YFSETQ. CDR3 protein: CASGQRQGSYEQYF. In nucleotides, the CDR3 is TGCGCCAGCGGTCAACGACAGGGTAGCTACGAGCAGTACTTC.